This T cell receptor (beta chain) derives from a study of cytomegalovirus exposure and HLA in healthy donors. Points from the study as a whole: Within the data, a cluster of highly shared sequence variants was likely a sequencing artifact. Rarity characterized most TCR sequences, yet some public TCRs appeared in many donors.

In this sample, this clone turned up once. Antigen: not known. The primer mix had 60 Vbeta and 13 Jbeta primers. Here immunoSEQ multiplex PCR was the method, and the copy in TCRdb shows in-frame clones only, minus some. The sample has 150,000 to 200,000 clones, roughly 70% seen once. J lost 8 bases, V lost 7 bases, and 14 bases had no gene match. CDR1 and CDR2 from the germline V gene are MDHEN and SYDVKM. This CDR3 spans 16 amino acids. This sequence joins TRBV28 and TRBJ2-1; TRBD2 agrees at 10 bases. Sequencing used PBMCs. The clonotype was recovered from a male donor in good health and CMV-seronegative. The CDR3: CASMIGGSSGSDEQFF. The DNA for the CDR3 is TGTGCCAGCATGATTGGGGGATCTAGCGGGAGTGATGAGCAGTTCTTC.